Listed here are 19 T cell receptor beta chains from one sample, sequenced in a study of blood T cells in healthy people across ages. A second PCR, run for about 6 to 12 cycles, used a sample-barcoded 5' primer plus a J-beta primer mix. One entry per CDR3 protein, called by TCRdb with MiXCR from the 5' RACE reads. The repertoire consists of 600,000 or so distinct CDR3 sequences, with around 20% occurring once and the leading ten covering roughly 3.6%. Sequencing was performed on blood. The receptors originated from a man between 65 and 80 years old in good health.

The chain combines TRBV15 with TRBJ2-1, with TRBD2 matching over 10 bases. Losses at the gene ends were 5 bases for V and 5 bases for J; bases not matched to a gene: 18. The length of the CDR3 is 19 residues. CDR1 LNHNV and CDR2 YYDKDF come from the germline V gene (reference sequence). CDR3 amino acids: CATSQAKHLLAGADNEQFF. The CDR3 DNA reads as TGTGCCACCAGCCAAGCCAAACACCTTCTAGCGGGAGCTGACAATGAGCAGTTCTTC.

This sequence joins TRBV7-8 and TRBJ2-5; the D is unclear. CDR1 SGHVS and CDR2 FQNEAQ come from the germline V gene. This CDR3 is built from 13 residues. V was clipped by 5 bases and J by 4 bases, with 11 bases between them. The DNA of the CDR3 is TGTGCCAGCAGCCCCGAAAATCCAGAGACCCAGTACTTC. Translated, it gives CASSPENPETQYF.

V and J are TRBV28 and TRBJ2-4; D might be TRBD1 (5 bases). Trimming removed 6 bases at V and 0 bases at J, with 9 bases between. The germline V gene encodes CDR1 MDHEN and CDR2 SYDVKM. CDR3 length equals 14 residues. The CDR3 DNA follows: TGTGCCAGCAGCCTCAGGGTAGCCAAAAACATTCAGTACTTC. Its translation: CASSLRVAKNIQYF.

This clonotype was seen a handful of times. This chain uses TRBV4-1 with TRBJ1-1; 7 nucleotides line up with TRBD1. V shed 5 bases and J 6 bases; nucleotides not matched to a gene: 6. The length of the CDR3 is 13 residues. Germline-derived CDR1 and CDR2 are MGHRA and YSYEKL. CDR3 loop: CASSGFQGAEAFF. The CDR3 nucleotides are TGCGCCAGCAGCGGGTTCCAGGGGGCTGAAGCTTTCTTT.

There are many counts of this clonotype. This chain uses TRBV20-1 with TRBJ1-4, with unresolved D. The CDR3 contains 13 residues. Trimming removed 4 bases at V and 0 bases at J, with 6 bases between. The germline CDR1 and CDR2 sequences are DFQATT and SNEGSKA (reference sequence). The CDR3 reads CSAKITTNEKLFF. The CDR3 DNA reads TGCAGTGCTAAAATAACAACTAATGAAAAACTGTTTTTT.

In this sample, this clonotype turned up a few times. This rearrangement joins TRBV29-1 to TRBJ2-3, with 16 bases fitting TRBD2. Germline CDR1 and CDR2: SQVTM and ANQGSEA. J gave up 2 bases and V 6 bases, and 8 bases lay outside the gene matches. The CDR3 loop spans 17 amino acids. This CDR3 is CSVGGGLAGGVTDTQYF. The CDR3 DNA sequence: TGCAGCGTGGGGGGGGGACTAGCGGGAGGGGTCACAGATACGCAGTATTTT.

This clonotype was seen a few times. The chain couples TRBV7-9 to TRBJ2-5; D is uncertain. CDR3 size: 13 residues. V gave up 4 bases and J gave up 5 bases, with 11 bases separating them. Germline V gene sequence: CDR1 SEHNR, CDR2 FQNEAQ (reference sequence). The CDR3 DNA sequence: TGTGCCAGCAGCTCAGGAACTATGGAGACCCAGTACTTC. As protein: CASSSGTMETQYF.

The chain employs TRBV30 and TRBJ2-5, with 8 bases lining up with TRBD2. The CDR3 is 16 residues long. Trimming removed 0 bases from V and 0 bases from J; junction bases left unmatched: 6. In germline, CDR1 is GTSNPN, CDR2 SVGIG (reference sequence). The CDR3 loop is CAWSVPASGYQETQYF. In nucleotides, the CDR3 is TGTGCCTGGAGTGTACCCGCTAGCGGGTACCAAGAGACCCAGTACTTC. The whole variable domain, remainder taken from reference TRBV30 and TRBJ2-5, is SQTIHQWPATLVQPVGSPLSLECTVEGTSNPNLYWYRQAAGRGLQLLFYSVGIGQISSEVPQNLSASRPQDRQFILSSKKLLLSDSGFYLCAWSVPASGYQETQYFGPGTRLLVL.

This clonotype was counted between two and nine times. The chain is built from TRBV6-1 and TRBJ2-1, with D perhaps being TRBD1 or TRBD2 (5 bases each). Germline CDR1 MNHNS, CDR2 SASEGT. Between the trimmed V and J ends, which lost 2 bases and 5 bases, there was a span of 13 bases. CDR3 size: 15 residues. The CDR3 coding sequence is TGTGCCAGCAGTGAATGGGGGAGCGGCGACAATGAGCAGTTCTTC. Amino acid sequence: CASSEWGSGDNEQFF.

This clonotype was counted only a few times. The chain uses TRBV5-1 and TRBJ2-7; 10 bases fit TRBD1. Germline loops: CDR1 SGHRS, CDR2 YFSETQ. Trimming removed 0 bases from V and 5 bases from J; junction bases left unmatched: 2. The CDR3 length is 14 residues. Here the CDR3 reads CASSLGGQGNEQYF. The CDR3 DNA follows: TGCGCCAGCAGCTTGGGGGGACAGGGGAACGAGCAGTACTTC.

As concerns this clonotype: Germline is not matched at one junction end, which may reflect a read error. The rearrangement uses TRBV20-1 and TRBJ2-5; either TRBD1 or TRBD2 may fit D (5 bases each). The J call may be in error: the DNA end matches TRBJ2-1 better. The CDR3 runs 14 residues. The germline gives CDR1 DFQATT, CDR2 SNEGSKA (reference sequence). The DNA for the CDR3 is TGCAGTGCTAGTCGGCTAGGGGACGACAATGAACAGTTCTTC. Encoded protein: CSASRLGDDNEQFF.

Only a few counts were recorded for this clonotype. This CDR3 is CASSFSGQEETQYF. CDR3 DNA: TGTGCCAGCAGTTTTTCAGGGCAGGAGGAGACCCAGTACTTC. The V gene is TRBV27, the J gene TRBJ2-5; weak D call: TRBD1 (5 bases). Germline values: CDR1 MNHEY, CDR2 SMNVEV (reference sequence). V lost 3 bases to trimming and J lost 5 bases, with 13 bases between them. This CDR3 spans 14 amino acids.

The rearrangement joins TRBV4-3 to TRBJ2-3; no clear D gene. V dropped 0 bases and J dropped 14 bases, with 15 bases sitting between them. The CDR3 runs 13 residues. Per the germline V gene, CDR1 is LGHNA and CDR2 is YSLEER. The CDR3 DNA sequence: TGCGCCAGCAGCCAAGATTGGGGTCTACCTCCGTATTTT. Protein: CASSQDWGLPPYF.

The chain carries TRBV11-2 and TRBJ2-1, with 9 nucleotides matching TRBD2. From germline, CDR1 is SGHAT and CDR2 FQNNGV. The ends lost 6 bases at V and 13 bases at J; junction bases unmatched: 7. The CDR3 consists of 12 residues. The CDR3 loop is CASSLTAGGQFF. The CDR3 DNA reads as TGTGCCAGCAGTTTAACAGCGGGAGGACAGTTCTTC.

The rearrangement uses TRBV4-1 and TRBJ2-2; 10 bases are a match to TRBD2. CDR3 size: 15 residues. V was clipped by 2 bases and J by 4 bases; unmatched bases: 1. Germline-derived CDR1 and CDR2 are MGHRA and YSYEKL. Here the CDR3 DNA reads TGCGCCAGCAGCCAAATAGCGGGAGGCACCGGGGAGCTGTTTTTT. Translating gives CASSQIAGGTGELFF.

The CDR3 is CSATDSSPGETQYF. The CDR3, as DNA: TGCAGTGCGACCGACAGTTCCCCGGGGGAGACCCAGTACTTC. This chain links TRBV20-1 with TRBJ2-1; D is perhaps TRBD1 or TRBD2 (5 bases each). The end of the DNA is better explained by TRBJ2-5, so the J call may be wrong. Germline loops: CDR1 DFQATT, CDR2 SNEGSKA (reference sequence). The CDR3 loop spans 14 amino acids.

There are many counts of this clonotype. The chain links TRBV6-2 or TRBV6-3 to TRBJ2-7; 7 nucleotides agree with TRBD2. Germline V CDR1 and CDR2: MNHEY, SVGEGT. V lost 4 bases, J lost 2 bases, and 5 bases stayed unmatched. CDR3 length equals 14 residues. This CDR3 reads CASSLASGPYEQYF. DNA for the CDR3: TGTGCCAGCAGTTTAGCTAGCGGACCCTACGAGCAGTACTTC.

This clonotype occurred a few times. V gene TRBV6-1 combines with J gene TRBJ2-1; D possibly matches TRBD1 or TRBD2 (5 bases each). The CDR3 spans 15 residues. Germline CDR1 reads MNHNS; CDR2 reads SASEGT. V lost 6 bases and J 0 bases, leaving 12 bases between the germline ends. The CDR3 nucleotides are TGTGCCAGCAGCCCAGACGGGGCCTCCTACAATGAGCAGTTCTTC. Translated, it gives CASSPDGASYNEQFF.

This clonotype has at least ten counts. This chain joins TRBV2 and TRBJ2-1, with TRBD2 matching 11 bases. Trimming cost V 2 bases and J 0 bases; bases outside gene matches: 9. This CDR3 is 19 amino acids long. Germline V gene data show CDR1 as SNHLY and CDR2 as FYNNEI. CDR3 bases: TGTGCCAGCAGTGAATTCTGGACTAGCGGGTCGAGCTCCTACAATGAGCAGTTCTTC. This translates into CASSEFWTSGSSSYNEQFF.